This entry lists 23 T cell receptor beta chains sequenced from one sample in a study of PD-L1 blockade in urothelial cancer. Time point indicated: pretreatment peripheral blood. Repertoires were generated with immunoSEQ multiplex PCR, while TCRdb's copy carries only in-frame clones and drops some. The sample carries around 100,000 clones, around 87% recorded once. Sequencing was performed on PBMCs, taken around atezolizumab (anti-PD-L1) treatment. Every receptor here comes from a man in his sixties with urothelial cancer.

The V call is TRBV19, the J call TRBJ2-1, with 15 bases matching TRBD2. Germline V lookup: CDR1 LNHDA, CDR2 SQIVND (reference sequence). Unmatched junction bases numbered 12, after V lost 6 bases and J lost 6 bases. The CDR3 is 18 residues long. The CDR3 loop is CASRRGTSGGTRSNEQFF. CDR3 DNA: TGTGCCAGTAGACGGGGGACTAGCGGGGGGACCCGGAGCAATGAGCAGTTCTTC.

In this sample, this clone turned up a few times. V is TRBV4-1 and J is TRBJ1-2; no clear D gene. V lost 1 base and J lost 6, with 18 bases in between. In germline, CDR1 is MGHRA, CDR2 YSYEKL. The CDR3 runs to 16 residues. The CDR3 is CASSQAFLRGSHGYTF. The CDR3 DNA sequence: TGCGCCAGCAGCCAAGCTTTTCTGCGGGGATCGCATGGCTACACCTTC.

The chain employs TRBV14 and TRBJ2-3; tentative D call: TRBD2 (6 bases). This CDR3 contains 13 residues. The V end lost 0 bases, the J end lost 14 bases, and 15 bases lay between the germline ends. The germline gives CDR1 SGHDN, CDR2 FVKESK. The chain's CDR3 is CASSQEYLAPPYF. DNA for the CDR3: TGTGCCAGCAGCCAAGAATATCTAGCGCCTCCGTATTTT. The full variable domain, in which reference TRBV14 and TRBJ2-3 provide the parts outside the CDR3, is EAGVTQFPSHSVIEKGQTVTLRCDPISGHDNLYWYRRVMGKEIKFLLHFVKESKQDESGMPNNRFLAERTGGTYSTLKVQPAELEDSGVYFCASSQEYLAPPYFGPGTRLTVL.

The chain employs TRBV15 and TRBJ2-2, with D perhaps TRBD1 (6 bases). The CDR3 is 20 residues long. Germline lookup yields CDR1 LNHNV and CDR2 YYDKDF (reference sequence). The germline V and J ends were trimmed by 0 bases and 6 bases, with 26 bases remaining between them. The CDR3 here is CATSRDGGRLREILSGELFF. The CDR3 region has the DNA TGTGCCACCAGCAGAGATGGGGGCAGGCTGCGAGAAATTTTATCCGGGGAGCTGTTTTTT.

The chain is built from TRBV21-1 and TRBJ2-1; TRBD1, the table's D call, was not compared with the DNA. TRBV21-1 is tagged as a pseudogene. The CDR3 spans 17 residues. As DNA, the CDR3 is TGTGCCAGCAGCAAAGTTTGGAGACAGGCTTCCTACAATGAGCAGTTCTTC. Residues: CASSKVWRQASYNEQFF.

This clone was observed a single time. CDR3 in DNA: TGTGCCAGCATGGAGAGCTCCTACGAGCAGTACTTC. As protein: CASMESSYEQYF. The chain combines TRBV6-1 with TRBJ2-7; D is uncertain. CDR1 MNHNS and CDR2 SASEGT come from the germline V gene. The CDR3 length is 12 residues. V was shortened by 7 bases and J by 0 bases, with 7 bases between the two germline ends.

The chain recombines TRBV9 with TRBJ2-2; TRBD2 is a possible D gene (5 bases). From germline, CDR1 is SGDLS and CDR2 YYNGEE. Deletions cut 3 bases from V and 4 bases from J, with 10 bases between. The CDR3 length is 14 residues. The CDR3 sequence: CASSAQEGTGELFF. The CDR3 DNA reads as TGTGCCAGCAGCGCGCAAGAGGGCACCGGGGAGCTGTTTTTT. The full variable domain, its missing parts supplied by reference TRBV9 and TRBJ2-2, is DSGVTQTPKHLITATGQRVTLRCSPRSGDLSVYWYQQSLDQGLQFLIQYYNGEERAKGNILERFSAQQFPDLHSELNLSSLELGDSALYFCASSAQEGTGELFFGEGSRLTVL.

The chain employs TRBV7-9 and TRBJ1-2; TRBD1 matches at 8 bases. The CDR3 has 14 amino acids. Looked up from germline, CDR1 is SEHNR and CDR2 is FQNEAQ (reference sequence). V trimming: 5 bases; J trimming: 5 bases; junction bases outside the gene matches: 7. This chain's CDR3 is CASSPGTGVYGYTF. CDR3 coding DNA: TGTGCCAGCAGCCCCGGGACAGGAGTTTATGGCTACACCTTC.

The V gene is TRBV30, the J gene TRBJ2-3, with TRBD2 matching over 9 bases. The CDR3 has 15 amino acids. Unmatched junction bases numbered 5, after V lost 2 bases and J lost 2 bases. The germline gives CDR1 GTSNPN, CDR2 SVGIG (reference sequence). CDR3 region: CAWSTGLAITDTQYF. In DNA, the CDR3 is TGTGCCTGGAGTACCGGACTAGCGATCACAGATACGCAGTATTTT.

This clone was detected once. J is TRBJ2-4 and V is TRBV7-2, with 7 positions matching TRBD2. CDR1 is SGHTA, CDR2 FQGNSA, per germline. The CDR3 contains 14 residues. V shed 5 bases, J shed 10 bases, and the junction held 11 bases outside the gene matches. The CDR3 DNA is TGTGCCAGCAGCGGAGGGGAGGGCGGCCGTATTCAGTACTTC. It is translated as CASSGGEGGRIQYF.

The chain couples TRBV4-3 to TRBJ2-5; 15 bases fit TRBD2. CDR3 length: 18 residues. V trimming: 4 bases; J trimming: 5 bases; junction bases outside the gene matches: 11. Germline assignment: CDR1 LGHNA and CDR2 YSLEER. Here the CDR3 DNA reads TGCGCCAGCAGCCGGGGGCGGACTAGCGGGAGGGCCCGGGAGACCCAGTACTTC. Its protein is CASSRGRTSGRARETQYF.

The chain carries TRBV9 and TRBJ2-7; a weak D match, TRBD2 (5 bases). Germline CDR1 and CDR2: SGDLS and YYNGEE. V was trimmed by 0 bases and J by 6 bases, leaving 13 bases between them. This CDR3 is 14 amino acids long. CDR3: CASSVATRSGEQYF. CDR3 nucleotides: TGTGCCAGCAGCGTAGCTACTAGGTCCGGCGAGCAGTACTTC.

This chain connects TRBV4-1 to TRBJ1-1; no reliable D call. The germline gives CDR1 MGHRA, CDR2 YSYEKL. The CDR3 has 13 amino acids. With 0 bases removed from V and 4 bases from J, the gap between germline ends came to 6 bases. CDR3 amino acids: CASSQESLTEAFF. In DNA form, the CDR3 reads TGCGCCAGCAGCCAAGAGTCTCTCACTGAAGCTTTCTTT.

The rearrangement uses TRBV9 and TRBJ2-7; 7 bases fit TRBD2. This CDR3 contains 17 residues. Trimming cost V 0 bases and J 2 bases; bases outside gene matches: 11. The germline CDR1 and CDR2 sequences are SGDLS and YYNGEE. The CDR3 loop reads CASSVALTTGGTYEQYF. The CDR3 nucleotides are TGTGCCAGCAGCGTAGCTCTAACCACGGGGGGAACCTACGAGCAGTACTTC.

This clone was detected a few times. Written as DNA, the CDR3 is TGCGCCAGCAGCCAAGATAGCGGGACGTGGGGAAACACCATATATTTT. Translated: CASSQDSGTWGNTIYF. The chain links TRBV4-3 to TRBJ1-3; D is possibly TRBD1 (5 bases). From germline, CDR1 is LGHNA and CDR2 YSLEER. V was pared by 0 bases and J by 4 bases, with 13 bases between. The CDR3 sequence is 16 residues long.

V usage is TRBV4-2 and J usage is TRBJ2-5; TRBD2 aligns across 11 bases. Germline V gives CDR1 LGHNA, CDR2 YNFKEQ. The CDR3 consists of 16 residues. V lost 0 bases to trimming and J lost 2 bases; unmatched junction nucleotides: 2. The CDR3 loop is CASSQEASGGQETQYF. The DNA of the CDR3 is TGTGCCAGCAGCCAAGAGGCTAGCGGGGGGCAAGAGACCCAGTACTTC.

This clone was observed once. The chain has TRBV29-1 and TRBJ2-1; 8 bases map to TRBD1. Germline V gene lookup returns CDR1 SQVTM and CDR2 ANQGSEA. The CDR3 spans 14 residues. J was trimmed by 4 bases and V by 3 bases; bases with no gene match: 5. Here the CDR3 DNA reads TGCAGCGTTGAGGGACAGGACCAATACAATGAGCAGTTCTTC. This gives the protein CSVEGQDQYNEQFF.

The J gene is TRBJ1-6, the V gene TRBV21-1; the table gives TRBD1 as D, unverified against the DNA. TRBV21-1 is deemed a pseudogene. The CDR3 covers 20 residues. The CDR3 sequence: CASSKFRDSGTGGNNSPLHF. The DNA of the CDR3 is TGTGCCAGCAGCAAATTCAGAGATTCGGGGACAGGGGGAAATAATTCACCCCTCCACTTT.

V gene TRBV30 combines with J gene TRBJ2-5; 12 nucleotides align to TRBD2. The CDR3 has 14 residues. Germline assignment: CDR1 GTSNPN and CDR2 SVGIG (reference sequence). The V gene end was trimmed by 3 bases and the J gene end by 5 bases; junction bases not matched to a gene: 4. The CDR3 DNA is TGTGCCTGGAGACTAGCGGGGGGCCGGGAGACCCAGTACTTC. This translates into CAWRLAGGRETQYF.

CDR3: CASSYTGVGGNTIYF. CDR3 nucleotide sequence: TGTGCCAGCAGTTATACAGGGGTGGGAGGAAACACCATATATTTT. The gene calls are TRBV7-2 and TRBJ1-3; 7 nucleotides agree with TRBD1. V lost 6 bases and J lost 4; bases outside the gene matches: 9. The CDR3 has 15 residues. Per germline, CDR1 SGHTA and CDR2 FQGNSA.

This chain connects TRBV11-2 to TRBJ2-7, with 7 bases identical to TRBD2. The CDR3 is 15 amino acids. The V gene's germline CDR1 is SGHAT and CDR2 FQNNGV. J was trimmed by 2 bases and V by 1 base; bases with no gene match: 5. CDR3 nucleotide sequence: TGTGCCAGCAGCTTAGTGGGGACTAATACCTACGAGCAGTACTTC. This sequence encodes CASSLVGTNTYEQYF.

The V call is TRBV11-3, the J call TRBJ2-2; D call uncertain. The CDR3 is 14 amino acids. Trimming removed 3 bases from V and 4 bases from J, with 9 bases in between. Germline assignment: CDR1 SGHNT and CDR2 YENEEA. The DNA for the CDR3 is TGTGCCAGCAGCTTTGGAGCAACCACCGGGGAGCTGTTTTTT. Amino acids: CASSFGATTGELFF.

This clone was detected a few times. V usage is TRBV5-1 and J usage is TRBJ2-2; the match to TRBD1 covers 7 bases. V was clipped by 0 bases and J by 6 bases; unmatched bases: 2. The CDR3 has 14 amino acids. Germline values: CDR1 SGHRS, CDR2 YFSETQ. In DNA form, the CDR3 reads TGCGCCAGCAGCTTGGGACAGGGTTCCGGGGAGCTGTTTTTT. It is translated as CASSLGQGSGELFF.